This T cell receptor beta chain was documented in a study of T cell responses to AZD1222 COVID-19 vaccine. Study results and limitations: Targeting of unmutated variant regions was reportedly seen in nearly half of spike-specific TCRs. Spike-spanning, vaccine-associated CD4 TCRs were dominant at 160-218 and 743-854. Donors skewed white British and female; clonal diversity was possibly underestimated.

Concerning this clone itself: Its specificity is unknown.

The CDR3 length is 15 residues. V shed 0 bases and J shed 0 bases, with 6 bases lying between them. CDR1 and CDR2 from the germline V gene are MGHRA and YSYEKL. The assay was immunoSEQ multiplex PCR, and TCRdb's table has in-frame clones only and misses some. The sample contains around 120,000 clones, just over 90% of which appear only once. Second-dose intervals near 4 or 12 weeks were combined. The TCR comes from an adult who received the AZD1222 COVID-19 vaccine. The sample was peripheral blood, taken 28 days after the second AZD1222 dose. The chain combines TRBV4-1 with TRBJ1-3; D uncertain. The CDR3 DNA reads TGCGCCAGCAGCCAAGACACTAACTCTGGAAACACCATATATTTT. Protein sequence: CASSQDTNSGNTIYF.